These T cell receptor beta chains were read from a single sample in a study of T-cell reconstitution after alpha-beta-depleted transplantation in children. One entry per CDR3 protein, called by TCRdb with MiXCR from the PCR reads. Among about 830,000 distinct CDR3 sequences listed, around 15% were seen once. The input for sequencing was PBMCs, mostly from graft donor cells, taken 360 days after TCRalphabeta/CD19-depleted stem cell transplant. These receptors were taken from a male patient younger than 18 who had a stem cell transplant for acute lymphoblastic leukemia, so the T cells may come from the graft donor. Each CDR3 is given with its conserved first and last residue. A D gene is named only where the DNA matches it firmly. Some rows have no size entry. The others give once, few or many, or a class for an expanded clone.

d_gene	abundance	v_gene	j_gene	CDR3nt	CDR3aa
-	many	TRBV7-2	TRBJ2-1	TGTGCCAGCAGCAGGGGGCGGGGGAGGCCGAGGGGCAATGAGCAGTTCTTC	CASSRGRGRPRGNEQFF
-	-	TRBV27	TRBJ1-5	TGTGCCAGCAGTTCCACCTACAGGGGCAATCAGCCCCAGCATTTT	CASSSTYRGNQPQHF
TRBD2	few	TRBV10-3	TRBJ2-5	TGTGCCATCAGGAGTGAGCGGGAGCGGGTAGAGACCCAGTACTTC	CAIRSERERVETQYF
-	few	TRBV7-9	TRBJ1-2	TGTGCCAGCAGCTTCCCGAATCCAGGGCACTACACCTTC	CASSFPNPGHYTF
TRBD1	-	TRBV7-9	TRBJ2-7	TGTGCCAGCAGCTCCCGGAACAGGGGACCCTACGAGCAGTACTTC	CASSSRNRGPYEQYF
-	many	TRBV5-1	TRBJ1-4	TGCGCCAGCAGCTTGAGTGTGACTAATGAAAAACTGTTTTTT	CASSLSVTNEKLFF
-	few	TRBV12-3/TRBV12-4	TRBJ2-4	TGTGCCAGCAGTTTAGGGTCCGGGGGAAACATTCAGTACTTC	CASSLGSGGNIQYF
-	-	TRBV18	TRBJ2-1	TGTGCCAGCTCACCACCTAGACCTAACAACGGCGATGAGCAGTTCTTC	CASSPPRPNNGDEQFF
-	-	TRBV7-9	TRBJ1-2	TGTGCCAGCAGCTTAGAGGCCTTCTTCTATGGCTACACCTTC	CASSLEAFFYGYTF
-	-	TRBV13	TRBJ1-2	TGTGCCAGCAGCTTCCATGGGGGCTACACCTTC	CASSFHGGYTF
-	few	TRBV12-5	TRBJ2-7	TGTGCTAGTGGCCCCAGGAACTTATCCTACGAGCAGTACTTC	CASGPRNLSYEQYF